Listed here are 11 T cell receptor beta chains from one sample, sequenced in a study of long-term antiretroviral therapy in people with HIV. Survey level was the resolution at which the v3.0 immunoSEQ assay ran. Clones were read by immunoSEQ multiplex PCR, and TCRdb kept only the in-frame ones, dropping some. The profile covers 20,000 to 25,000 clones, with 70% to 90% appearing a single time and 3.5% taken by the ten largest. The specimen comprised unsorted PBMCs, sampled 2.3 years after starting antiretroviral therapy. All receptors come from a man in his 60s with HIV.

This clone occurred once. V gene TRBV23-1 combines with J gene TRBJ1-2; perhaps TRBD1 as D (6 bases). TRBV23-1 has ORF status, its function being uncertain. The CDR3 extends over 16 amino acids. V was trimmed by 6 bases and J by 4 bases, leaving 21 bases between them. DNA of the CDR3: TGCGCCAGCAGCCTTTCGAAACAGGGAAAGCTCTATGGCTACACCTTC. This sequence encodes CASSLSKQGKLYGYTF.

This chain connects TRBV6-4 to TRBJ1-5, with D hard to call. Trimming cost V 4 bases and J 3 bases, with 7 bases left between them. Germline loops: CDR1 MRHNA, CDR2 SNTAGT. The CDR3 covers 13 residues. The CDR3 loop reads CASSAGYNQPQHF. The CDR3 DNA reads as TGTGCCAGCAGTGCAGGCTACAATCAGCCCCAGCATTTT.

This sequence joins TRBV6-5 and TRBJ2-2, with D possibly matching TRBD1 (6 bases). The V gene lost 1 base and the J gene lost 7 bases, with 16 bases spanning the gap. The germline gives CDR1 MNHEY, CDR2 SVGAGI. This CDR3 comprises 16 residues. The CDR3 nucleotides are TGTGCCAGCAGTTACTTGGCAGGGGTTGGTGGCGGGGAGCTGTTTTTT. Protein sequence: CASSYLAGVGGGELFF.

The chain carries TRBV2 and TRBJ2-5; 14 nucleotides agree with TRBD2. CDR3 length: 16 amino acids. CDR1 SNHLY and CDR2 FYNNEI come from the germline V gene. The trim removed 3 bases at V and 1 base at J, leaving 1 base unmatched. The CDR3 reads CASSETSGGAQETQYF. Here the CDR3 DNA reads TGTGCCAGCAGTGAGACTAGCGGGGGGGCCCAAGAGACCCAGTACTTC. The full variable domain, completed using reference TRBV2 and TRBJ2-5, is EPEVTQTPSHQVTQMGQEVILRCVPISNHLYFYWYRQILGQKVEFLVSFYNNEISEKSEIFDDQFSVERPDGSNFTLKIRSTKLEDSAMYFCASSETSGGAQETQYFGPGTRLLVL.

This clone turned up a few times. The V call is TRBV29-1, the J call TRBJ1-4; D is undetermined. The CDR3 is made up of 13 amino acids. Trimming shortened V by 7 bases and J by 2 bases, and 11 bases separated the two germline ends. Per germline, CDR1 SQVTM and CDR2 ANQGSEA. The CDR3 loop is CSARDPTNEKLFF. CDR3 sequence (DNA): TGCAGCGCCCGCGATCCTACTAATGAAAAACTGTTTTTT.

The sample holds a few counts of this clone. This chain joins TRBV6-1 and TRBJ1-6; 7 nucleotides agree with TRBD1. Losses at the gene ends were 3 bases for V and 4 bases for J; bases not matched to a gene: 9. The germline V gene has CDR1 MNHNS and CDR2 SASEGT. The CDR3 is made up of 17 amino acids. The CDR3 DNA reads as TGTGCCAGCAGTGACGATCTGCCGGGACAGTATAATTCACCCCTCCACTTT. It yields the protein CASSDDLPGQYNSPLHF.

The chain links TRBV7-8 to TRBJ2-1; perhaps D is TRBD1 or TRBD2 (5 bases each). Germline CDR1 reads SGHVS; CDR2 reads FQNEAQ. CDR3 length: 15 residues. The V end was cut by 7 bases, the J end by 0 bases, with 13 bases between. This CDR3 reads CASNPGQGSYNEQFF. The CDR3 bases are TGTGCCAGCAACCCGGGGCAGGGCTCCTACAATGAGCAGTTCTTC. Full variable domain (missing parts from reference TRBV7-8 and TRBJ2-1): GAGVSQSPRYKVAKRGQDVALRCDPISGHVSLFWYQQALGQGPEFLTYFQNEAQLDKSGLPSDRFFAERPEGSVSTLKIQRTQQEDSAVYLCASNPGQGSYNEQFFGPGTRLTVL.

This chain joins TRBV7-6 and TRBJ2-2, with a weak D call TRBD1 (5 bases). This CDR3 has 16 residues. Germline V gives CDR1 SGHVS, CDR2 FNYEAQ. V lost 0 bases and J lost 5, with 13 bases in between. CDR3 loop: CASSLASRAGTGELFF. The CDR3 region has the DNA TGTGCCAGCAGCTTAGCCTCCAGGGCAGGGACCGGGGAGCTGTTTTTT.

The chain joins TRBV21-1 to TRBJ2-3; the table's D call, TRBD2, has no DNA check behind it. TRBV21-1 is marked as a pseudogene. The length of the CDR3 is 19 residues. The CDR3 sequence is CASSKDPSGGRTGTDTQYF. CDR3 in DNA: TGTGCCAGCAGCAAAGACCCTAGCGGGGGCCGAACAGGCACAGATACGCAGTATTTT.

This clone was detected once. The chain is built from TRBV11-2 and TRBJ2-5; TRBD2 aligns across 7 bases. Germline V gene sequence: CDR1 SGHAT, CDR2 FQNNGV. J lost 2 bases, V lost 4 bases, and 10 bases had no gene match. CDR3 length: 16 amino acids. CDR3 sequence (DNA): TGTGCCAGCAGCTCGGGAGTAGCGGGCGATCAAGAGACCCAGTACTTC. Amino acid sequence: CASSSGVAGDQETQYF. Variable domain in full (rest from reference TRBV11-2 and TRBJ2-5): EAGVAQSPRYKIIEKRQSVAFWCNPISGHATLYWYQQILGQGPKLLIQFQNNGVVDDSQLPKDRFSAERLKGVDSTLKIQPAKLEDSAVYLCASSSGVAGDQETQYFGPGTRLLVL.

The chain recombines TRBV5-4 with TRBJ2-7; no clear D gene. V lost 0 bases and J 7 bases, leaving 11 bases between the germline ends. The germline gives CDR1 SGHNT, CDR2 YYREEE (reference sequence). CDR3 length: 13 amino acids. The DNA for the CDR3 is TGTGCCAGCAGCTTGGACTCCCTTGGGGAGCAGTACTTC. This codes for CASSLDSLGEQYF.